The next 27 T cell receptor beta chains were all read from a single sample in a study of T cells in Graves' hyperthyroidism and ophthalmopathy. It was RNA transcripts that yielded the amplified TCR beta CDR3 regions. The primer set for the first-round RT-PCR of the TCR CDR3 was HTBI. From the multiplex PCR reads, TCRdb called clonotypes with MiXCR, one entry per CDR3 protein. The table has under 350,000 distinct CDR3 sequences, about 20% seen once. Input material: blood. These receptors originate from a woman aged 45-65 years with Graves' hyperthyroidism.

This clonotype has a handful of counts. This chain links TRBV18 with TRBJ2-5, with D possibly being TRBD1 (5 bases). There are 15 residues in the CDR3. Germline CDR1 reads KGHSH; CDR2 reads LQKENI. V lost 1 base, J lost 0 bases, and 9 bases lay in between. Written as DNA, the CDR3 is TGTGCCAGCTCACCACAGGGGTCGTACCAAGAGACCCAGTACTTC. Translated, it gives CASSPQGSYQETQYF.

This clonotype was picked up a small number of times. The chain couples TRBV4-1 to TRBJ2-7, with a possible D match to TRBD2 (5 bases). CDR3 length: 12 residues. Germline V gene lookup returns CDR1 MGHRA and CDR2 YSYEKL. The V gene lost 5 bases and the J gene lost 7 bases, with 12 bases spanning the gap. The CDR3 DNA is TGCGCCAGCAGCTGGACTGGCGGTGAGCAGTACTTC. Its protein is CASSWTGGEQYF.

This clonotype has at least ten counts. This chain joins TRBV6-2 or TRBV6-3 and TRBJ2-1; 8 positions match TRBD2. The V gene end was trimmed by 5 bases and the J gene end by 1 base; junction bases not matched to a gene: 4. CDR1 and CDR2 from the germline V gene are MNHEY and SVGEGT. The CDR3 consists of 15 residues. The CDR3 region is CASSTRLASYNEQFF. In DNA form, the CDR3 reads TGTGCCAGCAGTACCCGACTAGCGTCCTACAATGAGCAGTTCTTC.

The table lists this clonotype with a few counts. The V gene is TRBV7-3, the J gene TRBJ2-3; 11 nucleotides match TRBD2. Germline CDR1 is SGHTA and CDR2 is FQGTGA. Trimming cost V 4 bases and J 5 bases; bases outside gene matches: 5. This CDR3 is built from 15 residues. The chain's CDR3 is CASSSTGTSGDTQYF. The CDR3 nucleotides are TGTGCCAGCAGCTCAACCGGGACTAGCGGAGATACGCAGTATTTT.

This clonotype was detected once. The CDR3 coding sequence is TGTGCCAGCATTGGGGCAGGGACCTATAATTCACCCCTCCACTTT. Its translation is CASIGAGTYNSPLHF. The rearrangement links TRBV6-1 to TRBJ1-6; the D gene is possibly TRBD1 (5 bases). In germline, CDR1 is MNHNS, CDR2 SASEGT. V was trimmed by 7 bases and J by 2 bases, leaving 12 bases between them. The CDR3 contains 15 residues.

This clonotype was seen more than once but under ten times. The V and J genes are TRBV27 and TRBJ1-2; TRBD1 is a possible D gene (5 bases). From germline, CDR1 is MNHEY and CDR2 SMNVEV (reference sequence). This CDR3 region has 16 residues. V gave up 4 bases and J gave up 7 bases, with 22 bases separating them. This CDR3 reads CASSSRGYLGGFGYTF. CDR3 coding DNA: TGTGCCAGCAGTTCGCGCGGGTATCTTGGGGGGTTTGGCTACACCTTC.

The chain combines TRBV20-1 with TRBJ1-2; the D gene is possibly TRBD1 (6 bases). This CDR3 comprises 15 residues. Trimming shortened V by 0 bases and J by 8 bases, and 19 bases separated the two germline ends. Per germline, CDR1 DFQATT and CDR2 SNEGSKA (reference sequence). The CDR3, as DNA: TGCAGTGCTAGAGATTTCAGAACGGGGGGCGAGGGCTACACCTTC. Translated, it gives CSARDFRTGGEGYTF.

The gene calls are TRBV13 and TRBJ2-7; TRBD1 matches 9 bases. The length of the CDR3 is 14 residues. Unmatched junction bases numbered 6, after V lost 6 bases and J lost 3 bases. CDR1 is PRHDT and CDR2 is FYEKMQ in the germline V gene (reference sequence). The DNA for the CDR3 is TGTGCCAGCAGGTCCGGGACAGGGAACTACGAGCAGTACTTC. Encoded protein: CASRSGTGNYEQYF.

In its sample, this clonotype was seen a few times. The chain links TRBV7-9 to TRBJ1-6, with 7 bases that match TRBD1. The length of the CDR3 is 15 residues. The trim removed 2 bases at V and 7 bases at J, leaving 5 bases unmatched. Germline CDR1 is SEHNR and CDR2 is FQNEAQ (reference sequence). This CDR3 reads CASSLNVGGNSPLHF. CDR3 bases: TGTGCCAGCAGCTTAAATGTAGGGGGCAATTCACCCCTCCACTTT.

This clonotype was counted many times. J is TRBJ2-7 and V is TRBV28; 10 bases are shared with TRBD2. CDR3 length equals 16 residues. Germline trimming cut 2 bases from V and 4 bases from J; bases unmatched to any gene: 8. Germline V CDR1 and CDR2: MDHEN, SYDVKM. The CDR3: CASSLVGTSVLYEQYF. The CDR3 DNA follows: TGTGCCAGCAGTTTAGTGGGGACTAGCGTTTTATACGAGCAGTACTTC.

This clonotype was seen many times. V and J are TRBV6-1 and TRBJ2-7; 11 bases are shared with TRBD1. CDR3 length: 13 residues. Per the germline V gene, CDR1 is MNHNS and CDR2 is SASEGT. The V gene end was trimmed by 5 bases and the J gene end by 7 bases; junction bases not matched to a gene: 4. The DNA of the CDR3 is TGTGCCAGCAGTTTCGGGACAGGGGGGGAGCAGTACTTC. Its protein is CASSFGTGGEQYF.

As to this clonotype: At one end the junction does not follow the germline gene, possibly because of a read error. The chain recombines TRBV6-1 with TRBJ2-7, with a possible D match to TRBD2 (7 bases). This CDR3 region has 12 residues. CDR1 is MNHNS and CDR2 is SASEGT in the germline V gene. In DNA, the CDR3 is TGCGCCACGCAACACAGGGAGGGCGAGCAGTACTTC. Amino acids: CATQHREGEQYF.

This clonotype was counted ten times or more. DNA of the CDR3: TGCGCCAGCAGTGAGTCGGCAGGGGGCTGGGTTGAGACCCAGTACTTC. This gives the protein CASSESAGGWVETQYF. The chain combines TRBV10-2 with TRBJ2-5; 8 bases map to TRBD1. The CDR3 length is 16 residues. The germline V gene has CDR1 WSHSY and CDR2 SAAADI. The trim removed 0 bases at V and 5 bases at J, leaving 8 bases unmatched.

The chain is built from TRBV19 and TRBJ2-3, with D uncertain. Germline V lookup: CDR1 LNHDA, CDR2 SQIVND (reference sequence). The CDR3 spans 15 residues. Trimming took off 5 bases at V and 6 bases at J, with 18 bases between the two ends. This CDR3 reads CASSPGPSPYDTQYF. The DNA of the CDR3 is TGTGCCAGTAGTCCCGGTCCCTCTCCGTATGATACGCAGTATTTT.

This clonotype has a count of ten or more. The V gene is TRBV5-8, the J gene TRBJ2-3; a possible D gene is TRBD2 (6 bases). The CDR3 is made up of 14 amino acids. V was clipped by 0 bases and J by 6 bases, with 11 bases between them. Looked up from germline, CDR1 is SGHTS and CDR2 is YDEGEE. CDR3 sequence reads: CASSLGLVTDTQYF. The DNA of the CDR3 is TGTGCCAGCAGCTTGGGACTAGTAACCGATACGCAGTATTTT.

This clonotype was observed at least ten times. The V and J genes are TRBV7-8 and TRBJ1-6; D unclear. Germline CDR1 reads SGHVS; CDR2 reads FQNEAQ. Trimming shortened V by 4 bases and J by 7 bases, and 8 bases separated the two germline ends. The CDR3 runs to 13 residues. In DNA, the CDR3 is TGTGCCAGCAGCTCAGGAGGCAATTCACCCCTCCACTTT. Its protein is CASSSGGNSPLHF.

This clonotype was counted a few times. The CDR3 is CASSQDQGANTGELFF. CDR3 DNA sequence: TGCGCCAGCAGCCAAGATCAGGGGGCGAACACCGGGGAGCTGTTTTTT. This rearrangement joins TRBV4-1 to TRBJ2-2, with 7 bases fitting TRBD1. The CDR3 is made up of 16 amino acids. The J segment lost 0 bases and the V segment lost 0 bases, leaving 1 base of the junction unmatched. Germline CDR1 and CDR2: MGHRA and YSYEKL.

This clonotype was counted at least ten times. The CDR3 is CASSEGLRNTEAFF. The CDR3 bases are TGTGCCAGCAGTGAAGGTTTGAGGAACACTGAAGCTTTCTTT. The V call is TRBV2, the J call TRBJ1-1; D ambiguous. V lost 1 base to trimming and J lost 1 base, with 7 bases between them. Germline V gene lookup returns CDR1 SNHLY and CDR2 FYNNEI. The CDR3 extends over 14 amino acids.

This clonotype was observed a handful of times. J is TRBJ2-1 and V is TRBV5-1, with D perhaps matching TRBD2 (6 bases). CDR1 is SGHRS, CDR2 YFSETQ, per germline. Trimming removed 4 bases at V and 1 base at J, with 12 bases between. The CDR3 extends over 15 amino acids. For the CDR3, the DNA is TGCGCCAGCAGCCCGGGACTTCCATCCTACAATGAGCAGTTCTTC. Residues: CASSPGLPSYNEQFF.

This clonotype was counted at least ten times. The V and J genes are TRBV20-1 and TRBJ2-1; TRBD2 agrees at 8 bases. The CDR3 is 16 amino acids. Germline-derived CDR1 and CDR2 are DFQATT and SNEGSKA (reference sequence). With 0 bases clipped from V and 4 bases from J, the junction kept 8 bases outside the gene matches. The CDR3 region is CSAREPTSGRYNEQFF. CDR3 bases: TGCAGTGCTAGAGAACCAACTAGCGGACGATACAATGAGCAGTTCTTC.

This clonotype turned up a few times. Written as DNA, the CDR3 is TGTGCCAGCAGCGGGGAACGAGGGGGAACAGATACGCAGTATTTT. It encodes CASSGERGGTDTQYF. The chain has TRBV3-1 and TRBJ2-3; the D gene is possibly TRBD1 (6 bases). This CDR3 is 15 amino acids long. The V end was cut by 5 bases, the J end by 3 bases, with 15 bases between. Germline V gene data show CDR1 as LGHDT and CDR2 as YNNKEL (reference sequence).

This clonotype was observed at least ten times. The chain has TRBV18 and TRBJ2-5; D is possibly TRBD2 (5 bases). Trimming cost V 2 bases and J 0 bases, with 7 bases left between them. Germline CDR1 and CDR2: KGHSH and LQKENI. The CDR3 length is 14 residues. CDR3 in amino acids: CASSPASHQETQYF. CDR3 sequence (DNA): TGTGCCAGCTCACCAGCTAGCCACCAAGAGACCCAGTACTTC.

This clonotype appeared a few times. In nucleotides, the CDR3 is TGTGCCAGCAACACCATACAGGGTGGGGCTAACTATGGCTACACCTTC. It is translated as CASNTIQGGANYGYTF. The V call is TRBV12-3 or TRBV12-4, the J call TRBJ1-2, with D possibly matching TRBD1 (6 bases). Between the trimmed V and J ends, which lost 7 bases and 0 bases, there was a span of 18 bases. This CDR3 is 16 amino acids long.

This clonotype was observed a handful of times. The chain carries TRBV7-2 and TRBJ1-5, with a weak D call TRBD1 (5 bases). V was trimmed by 7 bases and J by 2 bases, leaving 18 bases between them. The V gene's germline CDR1 is SGHTA and CDR2 FQGNSA. The CDR3 extends over 16 amino acids. Here the CDR3 DNA reads TGTGCCAGCATTCAAAGGGGAGGTTTTGGCAATCAGCCCCAGCATTTT. Translating it yields CASIQRGGFGNQPQHF.

As to this clonotype: The junction and the germline gene differ at one end; a read error may be behind it. This sequence joins TRBV6-1 and TRBJ2-4, with unresolved D. This CDR3 region has 15 residues. The germline CDR1 and CDR2 sequences are MNHNS and SASEGT. The CDR3 sequence is CVSSDPTLAKNIQYF. CDR3 nucleotide sequence: TGTGTCAGCAGCGACCCAACCCTAGCCAAAAACATTCAGTACTTC.

The sample holds many counts of this clonotype. This sequence joins TRBV2 and TRBJ1-2, with D possibly being TRBD1 (5 bases). Trimming took 3 bases from V and 1 from J, leaving 9 bases between them. The CDR3 length is 14 residues. CDR1 SNHLY and CDR2 FYNNEI come from the germline V gene. CDR3 in DNA: TGTGCCAGCAGTGACGGGGGAGATAACTATGGCTACACCTTC. Encoded protein: CASSDGGDNYGYTF.

This clonotype was picked up a small number of times. The genes are TRBV30 and TRBJ1-6, with D maybe TRBD1 (6 bases). V gave up 0 bases and J gave up 7 bases, with 16 bases separating them. CDR1 is GTSNPN, CDR2 SVGIG, per germline (reference sequence). CDR3 length equals 16 residues. The CDR3 DNA is TGTGCCTGGAGTGTGGTAGGGGGTAATTGGAATTCACCCCTCCACTTT. Translation gives CAWSVVGGNWNSPLHF.